A selection of T cell receptor beta chains follows, all from one sample in a study of T cells in localized non-small cell lung cancer. This table comes from immunoSEQ multiplex PCR, and its TCRdb copy is limited to in-frame clones, with some not included. The sample has around 34,000 clones, around 93% seen once. The sequencing used peripheral blood, collected before any cancer treatment. All receptors come from a female donor over 55 with stage I lung adenocarcinoma. Both conserved end residues are part of each CDR3. Each record gives: J gene, clone size, V gene, CDR3 length, D gene, CDR3 DNA, CDR3 protein. The D gene is left open where the match is weak. A row's size may be missing; if present it is once, few, many or a size class.

TRBJ2-2,once,TRBV5-4,14,-,TGTGCCAGCAGCTCCAGGACAGACACCGGGGAGCTGTTTTTT,CASSSRTDTGELFF
TRBJ1-1,-,TRBV12-5,13,TRBD1,TGTGCTAGTTGGGGACAGGAGAACACTGAAGCTTTCTTT,CASWGQENTEAFF
TRBJ2-2,-,TRBV5-6,12,-,TGTGCCAGCAGCTTGGACACCGGGGAGCTGTTTTTT,CASSLDTGELFF
TRBJ2-7,-,TRBV7-3,15,-,TGTGCCAGCAGCTTAATGTCCGGGGGCAAGTACGAGCAGTACTTC,CASSLMSGGKYEQYF
TRBJ1-5,-,TRBV7-2,13,-,TGTGCCAGCAGCTTCGACAACAATCAGCCCCAGCATTTT,CASSFDNNQPQHF
TRBJ1-5,once,TRBV18,15,-,TGTGCCAGCTCACCACCTGGGGGGGCAGGTCAGCCCCAGCATTTT,CASSPPGGAGQPQHF
TRBJ1-2,-,TRBV6-6,14,TRBD1,TGTGCCAGCAGGGAGACAGGGGGAAGTCGCGGCTACACCTTC,CASRETGGSRGYTF
TRBJ1-2,-,TRBV29-1,12,-,TGCAGCGTTGACCCAAGGGGCGATGGCTACACCTTC,CSVDPRGDGYTF
TRBJ1-4,-,TRBV2,13,-,TGTGCCAGCAGTGGAGTATCAGCTGAAAAACTGTTTTTT,CASSGVSAEKLFF
TRBJ2-2,-,TRBV7-3,15,-,TGTGCCAGCAGCCGGATCTCAGCGAACACCGGGGAGCTGTTTTTT,CASSRISANTGELFF
TRBJ1-1,-,TRBV5-1,15,-,TGCGCCAGCAGCTTGGAGGCAGGCTGGAACACTGAAGCTTTCTTT,CASSLEAGWNTEAFF
TRBJ2-1,-,TRBV2,16,-,TGTGCCAGCACGTTTCGCGGGACCCTAAGGAACAATGAGCAGTTCTTC,CASTFRGTLRNNEQFF
TRBJ2-3,-,TRBV29-1,14,TRBD1,TGCAGCGTTGGTACAGGGGAAATGACAGATACGCAGTATTTT,CSVGTGEMTDTQYF
TRBJ1-1,-,TRBV7-2,14,TRBD1,TGTGCCAGCAGCTTAAGGGGGCGCGGCACTGAAGCTTTCTTT,CASSLRGRGTEAFF
TRBJ1-2,-,TRBV9,14,TRBD1,TGTGCCAGCAACGAATTGGACAGGCTGAGCGACTACACCTTC,CASNELDRLSDYTF
TRBJ2-5,-,TRBV5-1,15,TRBD1,TGCGCCAGCAGCCCGACAGGGATGTCGCTCGAGACCCAGTACTTC,CASSPTGMSLETQYF
TRBJ2-7,-,TRBV6-5,14,-,TGTGCCAGCAGGCCACCGGGACATAACTACGAGCAGTACTTC,CASRPPGHNYEQYF
TRBJ1-1,-,TRBV29-1,17,-,TGCAGCGTTGAAGATCAACGGGGAGGGGTAGGGAACACTGAAGCTTTCTTT,CSVEDQRGGVGNTEAFF
TRBJ1-5,-,TRBV2,16,TRBD1,TGTGCCAGCAGAGGCGACAGGGGGGCTACCAATCAGCCCCAGCATTTT,CASRGDRGATNQPQHF
TRBJ1-5,-,TRBV5-1,15,-,TGCGCCAGCAGCTTGGAGGGGGTCAGCAATCAGCCCCAGCATTTT,CASSLEGVSNQPQHF
TRBJ1-2,-,TRBV4-1,16,TRBD1,TGCGCCAGCAGCCAGGGTGACAGGGCGGGAAACTATGGCTACACCTTC,CASSQGDRAGNYGYTF
TRBJ1-2,-,TRBV30,18,TRBD1,TGTGCCTGGAGAGTGATGGGGACAGGGAAGCGGGGATCGGAGGGCTACACCTTC,CAWRVMGTGKRGSEGYTF
TRBJ2-3,-,TRBV2,10,-,TGTGCCAGCAGTGAGGTGGCGCAGTATTTT,CASSEVAQYF
TRBJ2-7,-,TRBV27,14,-,TGTGCCAGCAGTTTATCAGCCAGCTCCTACGAGCAGTACTTC,CASSLSASSYEQYF
TRBJ1-2,once,TRBV29-1,16,-,TGCAGCGTTGAAGATCCCCGGATCAATTCGGGCTATGGCTACACCTTC,CSVEDPRINSGYGYTF
TRBJ1-5,once,TRBV30,13,-,TGTGCCTGGTCGCAGGGGCCCAATCAGCCCCAGCATTTT,CAWSQGPNQPQHF
TRBJ2-1,-,TRBV4-1,14,TRBD2,TGCGCCAGCAGCCAAGGTTCAGGAGCGGGAGGGCAGTTCTTC,CASSQGSGAGGQFF
TRBJ1-1,-,TRBV30,10,-,TGTGCCTGGAGTGTGGGGGTGGCTTTCTTT,CAWSVGVAFF
TRBJ2-3,-,TRBV29-1,12,-,TGCAGCGTTGAGGACAGCACAGATACGCAGTATTTT,CSVEDSTDTQYF